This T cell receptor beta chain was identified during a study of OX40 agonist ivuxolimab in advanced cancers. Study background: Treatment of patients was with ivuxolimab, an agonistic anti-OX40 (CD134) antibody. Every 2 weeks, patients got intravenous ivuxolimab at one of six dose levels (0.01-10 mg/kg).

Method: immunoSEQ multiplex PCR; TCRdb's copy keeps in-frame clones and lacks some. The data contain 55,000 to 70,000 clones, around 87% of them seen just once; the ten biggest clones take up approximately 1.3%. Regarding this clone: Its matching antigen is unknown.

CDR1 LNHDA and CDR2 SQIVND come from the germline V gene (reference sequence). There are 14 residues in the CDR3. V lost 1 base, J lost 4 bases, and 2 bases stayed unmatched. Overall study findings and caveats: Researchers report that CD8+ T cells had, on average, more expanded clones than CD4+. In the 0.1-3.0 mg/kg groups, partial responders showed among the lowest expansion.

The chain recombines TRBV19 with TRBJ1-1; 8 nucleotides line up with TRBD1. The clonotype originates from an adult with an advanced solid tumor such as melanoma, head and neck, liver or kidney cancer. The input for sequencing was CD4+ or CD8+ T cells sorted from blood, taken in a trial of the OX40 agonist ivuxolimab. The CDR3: CASSIGQGATEAFF. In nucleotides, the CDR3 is TGTGCCAGTAGTATAGGTCAGGGGGCCACTGAAGCTTTCTTT.